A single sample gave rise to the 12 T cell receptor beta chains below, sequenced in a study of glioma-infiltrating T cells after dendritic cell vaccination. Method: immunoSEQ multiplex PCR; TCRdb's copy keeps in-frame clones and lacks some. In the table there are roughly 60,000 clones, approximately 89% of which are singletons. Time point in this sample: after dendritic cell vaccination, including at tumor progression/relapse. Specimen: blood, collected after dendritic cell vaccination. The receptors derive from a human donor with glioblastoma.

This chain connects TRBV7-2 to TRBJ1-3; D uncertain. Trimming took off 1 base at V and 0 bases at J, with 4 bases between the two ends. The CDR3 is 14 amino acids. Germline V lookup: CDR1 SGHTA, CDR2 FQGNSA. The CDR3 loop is CASSLGLSGNTIYF. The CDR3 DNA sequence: TGTGCCAGCAGCTTAGGACTCTCTGGAAACACCATATATTTT.

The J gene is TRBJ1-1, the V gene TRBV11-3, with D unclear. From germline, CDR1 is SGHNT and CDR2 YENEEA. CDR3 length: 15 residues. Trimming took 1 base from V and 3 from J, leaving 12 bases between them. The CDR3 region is CASSLVVARDTEAFF. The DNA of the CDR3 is TGTGCCAGCAGCTTAGTTGTAGCGCGGGACACTGAAGCTTTCTTT.

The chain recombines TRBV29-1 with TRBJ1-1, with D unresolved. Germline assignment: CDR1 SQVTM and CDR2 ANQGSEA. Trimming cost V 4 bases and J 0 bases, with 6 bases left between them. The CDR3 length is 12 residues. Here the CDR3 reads CSVGDMNTEAFF. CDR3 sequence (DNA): TGCAGCGTTGGAGACATGAACACTGAAGCTTTCTTT.

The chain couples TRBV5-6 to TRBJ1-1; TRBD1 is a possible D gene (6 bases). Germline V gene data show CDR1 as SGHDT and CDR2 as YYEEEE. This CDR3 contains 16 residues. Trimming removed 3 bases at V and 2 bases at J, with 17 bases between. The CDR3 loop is CASSSIPGASNTEAFF. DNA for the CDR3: TGTGCCAGCAGCTCCATCCCAGGGGCATCCAACACTGAAGCTTTCTTT.

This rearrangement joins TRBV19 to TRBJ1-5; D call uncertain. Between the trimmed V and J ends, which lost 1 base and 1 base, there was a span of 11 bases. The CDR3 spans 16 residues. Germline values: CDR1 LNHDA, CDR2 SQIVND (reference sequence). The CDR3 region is CASSIGVPQSNQPQHF. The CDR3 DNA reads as TGTGCCAGTAGTATAGGAGTCCCACAGAGCAATCAGCCCCAGCATTTT.

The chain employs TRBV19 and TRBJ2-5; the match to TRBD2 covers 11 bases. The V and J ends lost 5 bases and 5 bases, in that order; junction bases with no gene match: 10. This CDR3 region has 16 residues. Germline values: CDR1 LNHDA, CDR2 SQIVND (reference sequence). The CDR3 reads CASSGVTSGVRETQYF. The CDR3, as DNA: TGTGCCAGTAGTGGGGTGACTAGCGGGGTCAGGGAGACCCAGTACTTC.

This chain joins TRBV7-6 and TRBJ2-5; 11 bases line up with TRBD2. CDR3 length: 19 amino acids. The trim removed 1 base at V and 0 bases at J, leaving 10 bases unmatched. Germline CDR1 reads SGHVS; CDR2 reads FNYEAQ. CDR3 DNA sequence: TGTGCCAGCAGCTTAGTCGGTACTAGCGGGGGCCTGTACCAAGAGACCCAGTACTTC. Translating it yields CASSLVGTSGGLYQETQYF.

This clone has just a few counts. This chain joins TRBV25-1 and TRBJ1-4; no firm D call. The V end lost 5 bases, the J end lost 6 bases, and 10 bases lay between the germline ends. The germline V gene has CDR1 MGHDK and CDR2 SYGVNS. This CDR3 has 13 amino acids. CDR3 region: CASSLQRDEKLFF. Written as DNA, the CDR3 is TGTGCCAGCAGTTTGCAGCGAGATGAAAAACTGTTTTTT.

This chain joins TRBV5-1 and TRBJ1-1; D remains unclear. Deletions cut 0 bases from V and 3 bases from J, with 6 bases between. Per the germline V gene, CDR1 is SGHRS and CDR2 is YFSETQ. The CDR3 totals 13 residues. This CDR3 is CASSLVQDTEAFF. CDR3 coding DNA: TGCGCCAGCAGCTTGGTTCAGGACACTGAAGCTTTCTTT.

The CDR3 loop reads CASSLTQGVVSGNTIYF. In DNA, the CDR3 is TGTGCCAGCAGCCTCACGCAGGGGGTTGTTTCTGGAAACACCATATATTTT. J is TRBJ1-3 and V is TRBV11-2, with 7 positions matching TRBD1. The germline V gene encodes CDR1 SGHAT and CDR2 FQNNGV. V trimming: 5 bases; J trimming: 1 base; junction bases outside the gene matches: 11. The CDR3 consists of 17 residues.

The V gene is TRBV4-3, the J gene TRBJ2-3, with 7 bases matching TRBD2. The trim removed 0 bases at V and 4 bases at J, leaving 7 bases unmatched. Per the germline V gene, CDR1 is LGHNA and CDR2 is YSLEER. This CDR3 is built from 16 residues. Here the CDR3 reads CASSQDAGVNPDTQYF. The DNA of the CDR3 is TGCGCCAGCAGCCAAGATGCGGGGGTCAACCCAGATACGCAGTATTTT.

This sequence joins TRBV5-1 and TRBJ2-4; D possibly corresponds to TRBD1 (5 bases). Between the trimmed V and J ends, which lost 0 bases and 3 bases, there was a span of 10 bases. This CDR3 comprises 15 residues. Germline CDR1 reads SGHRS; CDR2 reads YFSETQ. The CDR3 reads CASSLERGGKNIQYF. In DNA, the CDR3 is TGCGCCAGCAGCTTGGAAAGGGGCGGCAAAAACATTCAGTACTTC.